Sequencing of this T cell receptor (beta chain) was carried out in a study of blood T cell repertoires in COVID-19. Study information: Samples representing acute and convalescent COVID-19 were sourced from the United States, Italy and Spain.

Germline V gene lookup returns CDR1 SGHVS and CDR2 FQNEAQ. V was trimmed by 1 base and J by 0 bases, leaving 16 bases between them. This CDR3 region has 18 residues. The data were produced by immunoSEQ multiplex PCR, yet TCRdb's version contains in-frame clones alone and is incomplete. The sample consists of some 220,000 clones, roughly 85% of them appearing once. The chain carries TRBV7-8 and TRBJ1-3; weak D call: TRBD1 (5 bases). Sequencing was carried out using peripheral blood. This clonotype originated in a woman aged 65 to 85 with COVID-19, enrolled during active disease. The CDR3 nucleotides read TGTGCCAGCAGCTTAGGGGTACGTCAGGGAATCTCTGGAAACACCATATATTTT. It specifies CASSLGVRQGISGNTIYF.